The entry below gives a single T cell receptor (beta chain) sequence along with its context. Its target is not known. The source of the sample is a study of breast tumors, draining lymph nodes, adjacent tissues. Study results and limitations: Luminal-like breast cancer showed significantly higher tumor–nontumor repertoire similarity than basal-like. Tumor T cell lymph node origin was a supported hypothesis, not proven. Tumor TCR diversity was below lymph nodes but above nontumor tissue.

TCRdb reanalysed the multiplex PCR reads using MiXCR and keeps one entry per CDR3 protein. This sample has over 10,000 distinct CDR3 sequences, with about 70% found just once. Sequencing was carried out using tumor-adjacent breast tissue. This receptor was obtained from a female donor with breast cancer. Some clones in this sample may be carry-over from other donors' samples.

This CDR3 is CASTGTGYEKLFF. CDR3 DNA sequence: TGTGCCAGTACGGGGACAGGCTATGAAAAACTGTTTTTT. The rearrangement uses TRBV19 and TRBJ1-4; 8 bases align to TRBD1. With 7 bases clipped from V and 6 bases from J, the junction kept 4 bases outside the gene matches. Per the germline V gene, CDR1 is LNHDA and CDR2 is SQIVND (reference sequence). The CDR3 is 13 residues long.